These 6 T cell receptor beta chains came from one sample sequenced in a study of T cell responses to AZD1222 COVID-19 vaccine. Sequencing was performed with immunoSEQ multiplex PCR; in TCRdb, only in-frame clones are kept and a portion is missing. The table lists some 98,000 clones, roughly 88% of them singletons. The sequenced sample was peripheral blood, obtained on day 0 of AZD1222 vaccination. These receptors came from an adult in good health.

This sequence joins TRBV5-6 and TRBJ2-7, with a possible D match to TRBD2 (5 bases). V lost 7 bases and J lost 1, with 15 bases in between. Germline lookup yields CDR1 SGHDT and CDR2 YYEEEE. The CDR3 has 14 residues. CDR3 bases: TGTGCCAGCGCACCCGGACTCTCTTCCTACGAGCAGTACTTC. Translation: CASAPGLSSYEQYF.

The chain combines TRBV2 with TRBJ2-7; D ambiguous. From germline, CDR1 is SNHLY and CDR2 FYNNEI. V lost 4 bases and J 2 bases, leaving 9 bases between the germline ends. The CDR3 length is 13 residues. CDR3 bases: TGTGCCAGCAGTGGAGGCAGTACCTACGAGCAGTACTTC. Protein sequence: CASSGGSTYEQYF.

The chain links TRBV7-8 to TRBJ2-5; 11 bases agree with TRBD2. The germline V gene has CDR1 SGHVS and CDR2 FQNEAQ. This CDR3 comprises 15 residues. V was pared by 5 bases and J by 5 bases, with 7 bases of the junction left unmatched. For the CDR3, the DNA is TGTGCCAGCAGCGGGACTAGCGGATTTGGGGAGACCCAGTACTTC. Translation gives CASSGTSGFGETQYF.

The J gene is TRBJ2-1, the V gene TRBV3-1 (or the pseudogene TRBV3-2); the D is unclear. Germline V gene sequence: CDR1 LGHDT, CDR2 YNNKEL (reference sequence). CDR3 length: 14 amino acids. Trimming left V 1 base short and J 5 bases short, with 9 bases between. The CDR3 nucleotides are TGTGCCAGCAGCCAAGTTTACGGAAACAATGAGCAGTTCTTC. It yields the protein CASSQVYGNNEQFF.

This rearrangement joins TRBV4-1 to TRBJ2-7; the match to TRBD1 covers 7 bases. Trimming at V came to 4 bases and at J to 3 bases, leaving 9 bases not matched to a gene. This CDR3 contains 15 residues. The germline V gene has CDR1 MGHRA and CDR2 YSYEKL. CDR3 coding DNA: TGCGCCAGCAGCCGTACCCGGGACAGCATCTACGAGCAGTACTTC. Translating it yields CASSRTRDSIYEQYF.

The rearrangement links TRBV29-1 to TRBJ2-7; D perhaps matches TRBD2 (5 bases). V was pared by 5 bases and J by 5 bases, with 10 bases between. Germline CDR1 SQVTM, CDR2 ANQGSEA. The CDR3 is made up of 11 amino acids. Here the CDR3 DNA reads TGCAGCGTTCGAGGGATAAACGAGCAGTACTTC. Protein: CSVRGINEQYF.